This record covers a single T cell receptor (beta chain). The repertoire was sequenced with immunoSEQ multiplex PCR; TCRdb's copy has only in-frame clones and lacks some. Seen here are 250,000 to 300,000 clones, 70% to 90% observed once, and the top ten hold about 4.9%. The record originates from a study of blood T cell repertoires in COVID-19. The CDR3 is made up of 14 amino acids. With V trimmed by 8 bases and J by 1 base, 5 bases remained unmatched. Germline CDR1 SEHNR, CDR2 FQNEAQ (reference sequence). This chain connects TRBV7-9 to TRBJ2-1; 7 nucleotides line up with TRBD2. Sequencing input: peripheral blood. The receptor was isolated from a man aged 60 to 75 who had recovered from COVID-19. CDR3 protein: CASLYSGSYNEQFF. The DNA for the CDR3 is TGTGCCAGCCTTTATAGCGGGTCCTACAATGAGCAGTTCTTC.